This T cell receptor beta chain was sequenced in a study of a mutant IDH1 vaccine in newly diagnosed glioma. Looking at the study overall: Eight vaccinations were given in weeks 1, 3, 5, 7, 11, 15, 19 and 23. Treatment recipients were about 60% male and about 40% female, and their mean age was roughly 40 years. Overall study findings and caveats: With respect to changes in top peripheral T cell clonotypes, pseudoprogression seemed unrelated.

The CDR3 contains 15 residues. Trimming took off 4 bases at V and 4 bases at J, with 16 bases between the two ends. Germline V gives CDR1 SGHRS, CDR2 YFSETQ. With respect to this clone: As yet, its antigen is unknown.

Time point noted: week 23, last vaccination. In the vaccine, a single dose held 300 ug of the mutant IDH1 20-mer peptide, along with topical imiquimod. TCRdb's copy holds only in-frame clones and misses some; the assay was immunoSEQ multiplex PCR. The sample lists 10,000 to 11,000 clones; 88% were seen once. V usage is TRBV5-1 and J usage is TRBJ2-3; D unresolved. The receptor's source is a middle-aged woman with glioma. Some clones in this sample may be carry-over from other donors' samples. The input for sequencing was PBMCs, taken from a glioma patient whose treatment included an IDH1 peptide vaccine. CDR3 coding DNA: TGCGCCAGCAGCGATATAAGAAGTTCTCCAGATACGCAGTATTTT. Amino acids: CASSDIRSSPDTQYF.